The rows below give T cell receptor beta chains drawn from one sample of a study of blood T cell repertoires in COVID-19. Assay: immunoSEQ multiplex PCR; the TCRdb copy retains only in-frame clones and omits some. There are some 97,000 clones in the sample; 70% to 90% occur only once, and about 13% lies in the top ten. Material: peripheral blood. All receptors derive from a human donor in a cohort sampled during active COVID-19. Both conserved end residues are part of each CDR3. A D gene is named only where the DNA matches it firmly. Not every row has a clone size; where given, it reads once, few, many or a size class.

V	J	D	size	length	DNA	CDR3
TRBV3-1/TRBV3-2	TRBJ2-5	TRBD2	.	16	TGTGCCAGCAGCCAAGTAACTAGCGGGTACCAAGAGACCCAGTACTTC	CASSQVTSGYQETQYF
TRBV2	TRBJ1-4	TRBD1	.	14	TGTGCCAGCACCCGACAGGGGGCAGGGGAAAAACTGTTTTTT	CASTRQGAGEKLFF
TRBV29-1	TRBJ1-5	TRBD1	.	14	TGCAGCGTCAAGGGACAGGGTAGCAATCAGCCCCAGCATTTT	CSVKGQGSNQPQHF
TRBV2	TRBJ2-5	TRBD2	.	15	TGTGCCAGCAGTAGACTAGCGGGTGGGTCGGGAACCCAGTACTTC	CASSRLAGGSGTQYF
TRBV24-1	TRBJ2-1	TRBD1	.	16	TGTGCCACCAGTGATTCGGACAGGGTCGGGAAGAATGAGCAGTTCTTC	CATSDSDRVGKNEQFF
TRBV6-6	TRBJ2-1	TRBD2	.	15	TGTGCCAGCAGTGTAGAAAGCGGGAGGGCCGCTGAGCAGTTCTTC	CASSVESGRAAEQFF
TRBV21-1	TRBJ2-7	.	.	15	TGTGCCAGCAGCAAAGCAGATAGGGAGGACTACGAGCAGTACTTC	CASSKADREDYEQYF
TRBV5-4	TRBJ2-7	TRBD2	.	16	TGTGCCAGCAGTTCCGGGACTAGCGGGAGGGCCGCCGAGCAGTACTTC	CASSSGTSGRAAEQYF
TRBV11-2	TRBJ1-6	.	.	13	TGTGCCAGCAGCTCTCATACTAGATCACCCCTCCACTTT	CASSSHTRSPLHF
TRBV5-4	TRBJ1-2	TRBD1	few	13	TGTGCCAGCAGCTTGGGACAGGGGAGAGGCTACACCTTC	CASSLGQGRGYTF
TRBV30	TRBJ1-5	.	once	13	TGTGCCTGGAGGGCTAGCAGCAATCAGCCCCAGCATTTT	CAWRASSNQPQHF
TRBV7-2	TRBJ2-4	TRBD1	.	13	TGTGCCAGCGGGACAGGGAGTTCAAACATTCAGTACTTC	CASGTGSSNIQYF
TRBV11-3	TRBJ2-1	TRBD2	.	16	TGTGCCAGCAGTTTAGGGTCAGCGGGGGGATACAATGAGCAGTTCTTC	CASSLGSAGGYNEQFF
TRBV14	TRBJ1-2	.	.	13	TGTGCCACCTCGACACAGCCTAACTATGGCTACACCTTC	CATSTQPNYGYTF
TRBV27	TRBJ2-1	TRBD2	.	17	TGTGCCAGCAGTTTAACGCTCTCTAGCGGGAGGCGGTCTGAGCAGTTCTTC	CASSLTLSSGRRSEQFF
TRBV5-1	TRBJ2-2	.	.	13	TGCGCCAGCAGCTTGGAGGGGACCGGGGAGCTGTTTTTT	CASSLEGTGELFF
TRBV30	TRBJ1-4	TRBD1	.	15	TGTGCCTGGAGTGTACCAGGGGGCAGTAATGAAAAACTGTTTTTT	CAWSVPGGSNEKLFF
TRBV5-6	TRBJ1-3	.	.	14	TGTGCCAGCAGCACGAGCATCTTGGGAAACACCATATATTTT	CASSTSILGNTIYF
TRBV7-9	TRBJ2-3	.	.	14	TGTGCCAGCAGCTTAGGGGTCACGGGAGATACGCAGTATTTT	CASSLGVTGDTQYF
TRBV6-5	TRBJ2-7	.	.	13	TGTGCCAGCACCCCCCCAGGATCCTACGAGCAGTACTTC	CASTPPGSYEQYF
TRBV11-2	TRBJ2-1	.	.	16	TGTGCCAGCAGCTTAGATACGGGAGAATCGTTTTATGAGCAGTTCTTC	CASSLDTGESFYEQFF
TRBV7-2	TRBJ1-1	.	few	15	TGTGCCAGCAGCTTAGCCCCTTGGGGGGAGATGGAAGCTTTCTTT	CASSLAPWGEMEAFF
TRBV5-1	TRBJ2-3	TRBD2	.	16	TGCGCCAGCAGCTTGGCAGCGGGGGTACCCACAGATACGCAGTATTTT	CASSLAAGVPTDTQYF
TRBV3-1/TRBV3-2	TRBJ1-3	TRBD1	.	17	TGTGCCAGCAGCCAATTTCGGACAGGGGAATTCGTAAACACCATATATTTT	CASSQFRTGEFVNTIYF
TRBV6-5	TRBJ1-5	.	few	15	TGTGCCAGCAGACCTACAGTGGGAGGCAATCAGCCCCAGCATTTT	CASRPTVGGNQPQHF
TRBV5-6	TRBJ2-3	.	.	15	TGTGCCAGCAGCTTGGGGCAGGAACGCACAGATACGCAGTATTTT	CASSLGQERTDTQYF
TRBV11-2	TRBJ1-2	TRBD1	.	15	TGTGCCAGCAGCTCATACAGGGGGCGCGGGTATGGCTACACCTTC	CASSSYRGRGYGYTF
TRBV5-1	TRBJ1-1	.	.	12	TGCGCCAGCAGCTCCGGGAACACTGAAGCTTTCTTT	CASSSGNTEAFF
TRBV7-9	TRBJ1-1	.	.	14	TGTGCCAGCAGCTTAGTGGTACTGCACACTGAAGCTTTCTTT	CASSLVVLHTEAFF
TRBV9	TRBJ2-7	TRBD2	.	16	TGTGCCAGCAGCCCCTCGGTTAGCGGGGGTTCCTACGAGCAGTACTTC	CASSPSVSGGSYEQYF
TRBV30	TRBJ2-5	TRBD2	.	14	TGTGCCTGGAGTCCCCGGGGGGTGCCAGAGACCCAGTACTTC	CAWSPRGVPETQYF
TRBV5-6	TRBJ1-2	.	.	16	TGTGCCAGCAGCCAGAGGGAGGGGCTGACATCGGGTGGCTACACCTTC	CASSQREGLTSGGYTF
TRBV3-1/TRBV3-2	TRBJ2-6	.	.	15	TGTGCCAGCAGCCAAGTAGCCAGTGGGGCCAACGTCCTGACTTTC	CASSQVASGANVLTF
TRBV11-3	TRBJ2-7	TRBD1	.	13	TGTGCCAGCAGTTGGACAGGGTCCCACGAGCAGTACTTC	CASSWTGSHEQYF
TRBV30	TRBJ1-2	TRBD1	.	15	TGTGCCTGGAGATTTCGGACAGGGGGCTACTATGGCTACACCTTC	CAWRFRTGGYYGYTF
TRBV5-6	TRBJ1-2	TRBD1	.	15	TGTGCCAGCAGTTTCGCCGGGACAGCCTCTTATGGCTACACCTTC	CASSFAGTASYGYTF
TRBV11-2	TRBJ2-1	.	.	16	TGTGCCAGCAGCGTGGGGGGATCATCAGTCTACAATGAGCAGTTCTTC	CASSVGGSSVYNEQFF
TRBV5-1	TRBJ1-1	.	.	13	TGCGCCAGCAGCTGGGTGGAGTCCGGTGAAGCTTTCTTT	CASSWVESGEAFF
TRBV24-1	TRBJ2-1	TRBD2	.	15	TGTGCCACCAGTGAGTCGGGACTAGCACAGGATGAGCAGTTCTTC	CATSESGLAQDEQFF
TRBV21-1	TRBJ2-3	.	.	16	TGTGCCAGCAGCAATTGTAGCGGGAGAAGCACAGATACGCAGTATTTT	CASSNCSGRSTDTQYF
TRBV6-2/TRBV6-3	TRBJ2-3	.	.	12	TGTGCCAGCAGTTCTAGCACAGATACGCAGTATTTT	CASSSSTDTQYF
TRBV14	TRBJ2-3	TRBD2	.	16	TGTGCCAGCAGCCAAGCTCCAGCGGGAGGCGGGGATACGCAGTATTTT	CASSQAPAGGGDTQYF
TRBV11-2	TRBJ2-3	.	.	14	TGTGCCAGCGGCCAGAGGCTAGCGACAGATACGCAGTATTTT	CASGQRLATDTQYF
TRBV6-2/TRBV6-3	TRBJ2-1	.	.	14	TGTGCCAGCAGTGGGACCGGGACCCCCAGGGGGCAGTTCTTC	CASSGTGTPRGQFF